This is a list of T cell receptor beta chains from one sample in a study of cytomegalovirus exposure and HLA in healthy donors. The data were produced by immunoSEQ multiplex PCR, yet TCRdb's version contains in-frame clones alone and is incomplete. Here the sample spans around 150,000 clones, around 79% being singletons. Source material: PBMCs. Receptor source: a woman in her forties or fifties in good health and CMV-seropositive. Each CDR3 is given with its conserved first and last residue. The D gene is left open where the match is weak. Clone size appears in some rows only: once, few, many, or a class for an expanded clone.

TRBV4-1	TRBJ1-5	NA	NA	CASSQDISVYSNQPQHF	TGCGCCAGCAGCCAAGATATCAGCGTATATAGCAATCAGCCCCAGCATTTT
TRBV6-5	TRBJ1-6	NA	few	CASRLQTGLGSPLHF	TGTGCCAGCAGATTACAGACAGGATTGGGTTCACCCCTCCACTTT
TRBV18	TRBJ1-6	TRBD1	NA	CASSPGQVDNSPLHF	TGTGCCAGCTCACCGGGACAGGTTGATAATTCACCCCTCCACTTT
TRBV27	TRBJ2-1	NA	NA	CASSPEPAVSYNEQFF	TGTGCCAGCAGTCCCGAGCCGGCGGTCTCCTACAATGAGCAGTTCTTC
TRBV10-3	TRBJ2-7	TRBD2	NA	CATLLAASYEQYF	TGTGCCACCCTACTAGCGGCTTCCTACGAGCAGTACTTC
TRBV19	TRBJ1-6	NA	NA	CASRQGDSPLHF	TGTGCCAGTCGGCAGGGCGATTCACCCCTCCACTTT
TRBV6-1	TRBJ1-5	TRBD1	once	CAIWTGYSNQPQHF	TGTGCCATCTGGACAGGTTATAGCAATCAGCCCCAGCATTTT
TRBV14	TRBJ2-3	NA	NA	CASSPAGGFSTDTQYF	TGTGCCAGCAGCCCAGCCGGGGGATTTAGCACAGATACGCAGTATTTT
TRBV6-4	TRBJ1-1	NA	medium-sized	CASSERENTEAFF	TGTGCCAGCAGTGAGAGGGAGAACACTGAAGCTTTCTTT
TRBV4-1	TRBJ1-5	NA	NA	CASSQGGGRVNQPQHF	TGCGCCAGCAGCCAAGGAGGGGGAAGGGTCAATCAGCCCCAGCATTTT
TRBV29-1	TRBJ2-7	TRBD1	NA	CYFNRTGFPYEQYF	TGCTACTTTAATAGGACAGGATTTCCCTACGAGCAGTACTTC
TRBV25-1	TRBJ2-2	NA	NA	CASRAGNTGELFF	TGTGCCAGCAGGGCGGGGAACACCGGGGAGCTGTTTTTT
TRBV6-5	TRBJ1-3	NA	NA	CASYRGGSGNTIYF	TGTGCCAGCTACCGGGGGGGTTCTGGAAACACCATATATTTT
TRBV5-4	TRBJ1-4	NA	NA	CASSLHGGEKLFF	TGTGCCAGCAGCTTGCATGGGGGGGAAAAACTGTTTTTT
TRBV28	TRBJ2-3	NA	NA	CASSSGVDTQYF	TGTGCCAGCAGTTCAGGGGTGGATACGCAGTATTTT
TRBV29-1	TRBJ1-2	NA	NA	CSITGSSNYGYTF	TGCAGCATAACAGGGTCCTCTAACTATGGCTACACCTTC